This T cell receptor (beta chain) was documented in a study of CXCR3-negative and CXCR3-positive naive CD8 T cells. UMI-labeled TRB cDNA libraries were prepared by 5' RACE. TCRdb reprocessed the 5' RACE reads and stores each CDR3 protein as one record, lacking DNA. Its listing shows around 140,000 distinct CDR3 sequences. Concerning this clonotype: Antigen: not known.

The CDR3 spans 18 residues. Germline CDR1 reads SQVTM; CDR2 reads ANQGSEA. General observations from the study: CXCR3-positive naive cells had TRB CDR3s that were more hydrophobic than CXCR3-negative naive cells had.

Sequences were obtained from naive CXCR3+ CD8+ T cells from blood. Subset denoted: CD45RO-CCR7+CD27+CD95- naive CD8+ T cells expressing CXCR3 (TNR3+). The receptor comes from a human donor in good health. Some clones in this sample may be carry-over from other donors' samples. The chain links TRBV29-1 to TRBJ2-1; the D gene TCRdb calls, TRBD2, cannot be checked with no DNA. CDR3 protein: CTKPAWLSPLSSYNEQFF.